What follows is one T cell receptor (beta chain) and its context. This record belongs to a study of blood T cell repertoires in COVID-19. Germline CDR1 reads LNHDA; CDR2 reads SQIVND (reference sequence). Trimming took off 3 bases at V and 2 bases at J, with 20 bases between the two ends. The CDR3 extends over 17 amino acids. Clones were read by immunoSEQ multiplex PCR, and TCRdb kept only the in-frame ones, dropping some. The sample includes about 300,000 clones, 70% to 90% of them seen just once. This clonotype was sampled from a man aged 25-45 years who had recovered from COVID-19. The sample was PBMCs or T cells enriched from blood (not recorded which). The chain is built from TRBV19 and TRBJ2-7, with a tentative D call TRBD1 (6 bases). For the CDR3, the DNA is TGTGCCAGTAGTATCAGTCGCAGGGGAAGAAGTCCCTACGAGCAGTACTTC. Its translation: CASSISRRGRSPYEQYF.